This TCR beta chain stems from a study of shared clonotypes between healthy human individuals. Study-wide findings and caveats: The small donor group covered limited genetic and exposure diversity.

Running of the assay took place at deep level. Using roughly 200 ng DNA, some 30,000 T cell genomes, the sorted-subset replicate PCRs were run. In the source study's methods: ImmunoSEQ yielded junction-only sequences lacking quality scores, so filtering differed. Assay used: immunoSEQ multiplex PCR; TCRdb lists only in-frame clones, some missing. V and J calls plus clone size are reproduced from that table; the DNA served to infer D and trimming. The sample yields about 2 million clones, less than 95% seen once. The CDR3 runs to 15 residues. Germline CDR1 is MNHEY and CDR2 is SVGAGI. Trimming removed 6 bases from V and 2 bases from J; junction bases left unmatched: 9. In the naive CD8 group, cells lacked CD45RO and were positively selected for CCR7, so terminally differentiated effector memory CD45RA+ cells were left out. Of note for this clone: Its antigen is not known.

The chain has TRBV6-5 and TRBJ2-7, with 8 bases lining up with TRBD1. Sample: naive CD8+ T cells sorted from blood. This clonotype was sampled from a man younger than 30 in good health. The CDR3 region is CASRIQTGDAYEQYF. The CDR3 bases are TGTGCCAGCAGAATTCAGACAGGGGACGCCTACGAGCAGTACTTC.